The 18 T cell receptor beta chains below come from one sample, sequenced in a study of blood T cells in healthy people across ages. A second about 7 to 12 cycle PCR used barcoded and J-beta primers. One entry per CDR3 protein, called by TCRdb with MiXCR from the 5' RACE reads. The sample lists over 1,300,000 distinct CDR3 sequences; roughly 64% were seen once. Sequencing input: blood. The receptors come from a young man in good health.

J is TRBJ1-5 and V is TRBV5-5; TRBD1 matches 7 bases. From germline, CDR1 is SGHKS and CDR2 YYEKEE (reference sequence). The junction had 10 bases not matched to a gene; V was cut back by 3 bases and J by 4 bases. The CDR3 contains 16 residues. The CDR3 spells CASSSDSRGQNQPQHF. For the CDR3, the DNA is TGTGCCAGCAGCTCGGACTCAAGGGGACAGAATCAGCCCCAGCATTTT.

J is TRBJ1-1 and V is TRBV11-2, with unresolved D. The V gene's germline CDR1 is SGHAT and CDR2 FQNNGV. CDR3 size: 10 residues. V gave up 4 bases and J gave up 10 bases, with 7 bases separating them. The DNA for the CDR3 is TGTGCCAGCAGCTCAAGTGGAGCTTTCTTT. Its translation: CASSSSGAFF.

In this sample, this clonotype turned up a few times. The chain joins TRBV20-1 to TRBJ2-7; 8 bases map to TRBD2. Germline CDR1 and CDR2: DFQATT and SNEGSKA (reference sequence). V was clipped by 5 bases and J by 4 bases; unmatched bases: 10. The CDR3 sequence is 14 residues long. This CDR3 is CSAGSGSGEYEQYF. CDR3 in DNA: TGCAGTGCTGGAAGCGGGAGTGGGGAATACGAGCAGTACTTC.

V and J are TRBV7-8 and TRBJ2-1; 9 bases align to TRBD1. The CDR3 has 16 residues. Germline V CDR1 and CDR2: SGHVS, FQNEAQ. Trimming cost V 5 bases and J 7 bases; bases outside gene matches: 12. The CDR3 DNA follows: TGTGCCAGCAGCCCGCCGGGACAGGGTGTATGGAATGAGCAGTTCTTC. Its protein product is CASSPPGQGVWNEQFF.

The rearrangement links TRBV5-5 to TRBJ2-4; D gene unclear. This CDR3 region has 13 residues. Germline CDR1 SGHKS, CDR2 YYEKEE (reference sequence). Deletions cut 3 bases from V and 13 bases from J, with 17 bases between. This CDR3 is CASSYSTGYGQYF. As DNA, the CDR3 is TGTGCCAGCAGCTATTCTACGGGCTACGGGCAGTACTTC.

V gene TRBV20-1 combines with J gene TRBJ2-6; D possibly uses TRBD1 or TRBD2 (5 bases each). In germline, CDR1 is DFQATT, CDR2 SNEGSKA (reference sequence). Between the trimmed V and J ends, which lost 5 bases and 4 bases, there was a span of 15 bases. CDR3 size: 15 residues. The chain's CDR3 is CSAQDRGWGANVLTF. The CDR3 region has the DNA TGCAGTGCTCAAGACAGAGGGTGGGGGGCCAACGTCCTGACTTTC.

This clonotype was detected only a few times. CDR3 DNA sequence: TGCAGTGCTAGACGTCCGGACAGTAACTATGGCTACACCTTC. It encodes CSARRPDSNYGYTF. The V gene is TRBV20-1, the J gene TRBJ1-2, with D tentatively TRBD1 (6 bases). V dropped 2 bases and J dropped 1 base, with 11 bases sitting between them. Germline CDR1 DFQATT, CDR2 SNEGSKA (reference sequence). The CDR3 has 14 residues.

The chain combines TRBV20-1 with TRBJ1-1; a weak D match, TRBD1 (5 bases). There are 18 residues in the CDR3. V lost 0 bases to trimming and J lost 0 bases, with 20 bases between them. The V gene's germline CDR1 is DFQATT and CDR2 SNEGSKA (reference sequence). DNA for the CDR3: TGCAGTGCTAGAGATCTCTTGCCGATACAGGCGGTGAACACTGAAGCTTTCTTT. Translated, it gives CSARDLLPIQAVNTEAFF.

The genes are TRBV28 and TRBJ2-3, with 9 bases matching TRBD2. Germline CDR1 reads MDHEN; CDR2 reads SYDVKM. Trimming at V came to 3 bases and at J to 3 bases, leaving 16 bases not matched to a gene. The CDR3 length is 19 residues. CDR3 amino acids: CASSFPLPIAGVRTDTQYF. The CDR3, as DNA: TGTGCCAGCAGTTTTCCCCTACCGATAGCGGGAGTGCGGACAGATACGCAGTATTTT.

The CDR3 is CSARDAAVLDEQFF. The DNA of the CDR3 is TGCAGTGCTAGAGATGCGGCCGTTTTGGATGAGCAGTTCTTC. The chain has TRBV20-1 and TRBJ2-1; D is undetermined. Germline assignment: CDR1 DFQATT and CDR2 SNEGSKA (reference sequence). This CDR3 has 14 amino acids. Trimming removed 0 bases at V and 8 bases at J, with 14 bases between.

The genes are TRBV7-2 and TRBJ2-7; D may be TRBD1 or TRBD2 (6 bases each). The CDR3 consists of 15 residues. Germline CDR1 reads SGHTA; CDR2 reads FQGNSA. V was cut by 1 base and J by 2 bases, with 12 bases left in between. CDR3 in amino acids: CASSLGGASTYEQYF. In DNA form, the CDR3 reads TGTGCCAGCAGCTTAGGGGGGGCTTCGACCTACGAGCAGTACTTC. The entire variable domain, with the rest obtained from reference TRBV7-2 and TRBJ2-7, is as follows: GAGVSQSPSNKVTEKGKDVELRCDPISGHTALYWYRQSLGQGLEFLIYFQGNSAPDKSGLPSDRFSAERTGGSVSTLTIQRTQQEDSAVYLCASSLGGASTYEQYFGPGTRLTVT.

This rearrangement joins TRBV18 to TRBJ2-5, with 11 bases that match TRBD2. Germline V gene lookup returns CDR1 KGHSH and CDR2 LQKENI. The CDR3 has 16 amino acids. Trimming removed 3 bases from V and 11 bases from J; junction bases left unmatched: 14. As DNA, the CDR3 is TGTGCCAGCTCACCTTTTAGCGGGAGGGCCGGCAATGAGCAGTACTTC. Encoded protein: CASSPFSGRAGNEQYF.

This clonotype has just one count. The V gene is TRBV20-1, the J gene TRBJ2-2; 7 bases are shared with TRBD1. Germline V CDR1 and CDR2: DFQATT, SNEGSKA (reference sequence). With 0 bases clipped from V and 5 bases from J, the junction kept 9 bases outside the gene matches. The length of the CDR3 is 16 residues. The CDR3 DNA is TGCAGTGCTAGAGATGTTGGACAGGTCGCTACCGGGGAGCTGTTTTTT. Residues: CSARDVGQVATGELFF.

V is TRBV7-8 and J is TRBJ1-2, with 9 bases fitting TRBD1. This CDR3 is built from 16 residues. CDR1 and CDR2 (germline): SGHVS, FQNEAQ. V shed 6 bases, J shed 6 bases, and the junction held 14 bases outside the gene matches. CDR3: CASSWDRARGGNGYTF. The CDR3, as DNA: TGTGCCAGCAGTTGGGACAGGGCAAGGGGTGGTAATGGCTACACCTTC.

This clonotype was detected a few times. The rearrangement links TRBV4-1 to TRBJ2-5; 7 nucleotides match TRBD2. The CDR3 covers 14 residues. The ends lost 4 bases at V and 1 base at J; junction bases unmatched: 3. Germline V lookup: CDR1 MGHRA, CDR2 YSYEKL. The CDR3 nucleotides read TGCGCCAGCAGCCGTAAGCGGGGCCAAGAGACCCAGTACTTC. The encoded protein is CASSRKRGQETQYF.

Regarding this clonotype: At one boundary the junction diverges from the germline segment, which might be a read error. V usage is TRBV20-1 and J usage is TRBJ2-7; D unclear. This CDR3 is 11 amino acids long. Germline V gives CDR1 DFQATT, CDR2 SNEGSKA (reference sequence). Here the CDR3 DNA reads TGCAGTGCTAGCGATTCCTACGAGCTGTACTTC. It encodes CSASDSYELYF.

The V gene is TRBV29-1, the J gene TRBJ1-1; perhaps TRBD1 as D (6 bases). V shed 3 bases and J shed 9 bases, with 14 bases lying between them. The CDR3 covers 12 residues. The V gene's germline CDR1 is SQVTM and CDR2 ANQGSEA. In DNA, the CDR3 is TGCAGCGTTGAGATTAACAGGGCCCAAGCTTTCTTT. Its translation is CSVEINRAQAFF.

The chain has TRBV4-1 and TRBJ2-3; 10 bases are shared with TRBD1. Germline V lookup: CDR1 MGHRA, CDR2 YSYEKL. V was clipped by 4 bases and J by 7 bases; unmatched bases: 11. The CDR3 spans 16 residues. The CDR3 loop is CASSPGRTGGKHTQYF. The CDR3 region has the DNA TGCGCCAGCAGCCCCGGGCGGACAGGGGGTAAACATACGCAGTATTTT.